Described below is a single TCR beta chain sequence and its context. No antigen is known for it. These data originate in a study of cytotoxic CD8 clonotypes in ibrutinib-treated CLL. The CDR3 spans 15 residues. Germline V gives CDR1 SGHNT, CDR2 YENEEA. The germline V and J ends were trimmed by 1 base and 2 bases, with 9 bases remaining between them. Investigators sought sequencing depths of between 1 in 200,000 and 1 in 1 million T cells. The table came from immunoSEQ multiplex PCR; TCRdb's copy has only in-frame clones and leaves some out. The sample contains tens of thousands of clones, just over 85% of which appear only once. General study results and limits: Baseline levels were approached again at progression, after clonality had risen at ibrutinib response.

V usage is TRBV11-3 and J usage is TRBJ1-3; D not certain. The TCR sequence derives from a human donor with chronic lymphocytic leukemia. The sample consisted of PBMCs, taken before ibrutinib treatment. The CDR3 sequence is CASSLVAGTGNTIYF. CDR3 nucleotide sequence: TGTGCCAGCAGCTTAGTAGCGGGGACTGGAAACACCATATATTTT.